Here is one T cell receptor beta chain with its context. The antigen is unknown. These data come from a study of radiation and T cells in renal cell carcinoma. Study summary: Nephrectomy followed 15 Gy stereotactic body radiation by 4 weeks.

The CDR3 loop spans 13 amino acids. The V gene's germline CDR1 is SEHNR and CDR2 FQNEAQ (reference sequence). V lost 9 bases to trimming and J lost 6 bases, with 16 bases between them. The sample's time point: baseline pretreatment blood. The treatment: 15 Gy SBRT to primary tumor, nephrectomy 4 weeks later. After SBRT, blood was collected at 2 and 4 weeks, plus baseline. Sequencing used immunoSEQ multiplex PCR; TCRdb keeps in-frame clones, though not all of them. The sample has about 59,000 clones; about three quarters are singletons. Whole-study results and caveats: Without pretreatment biopsies, baseline tumor clonotype presence was undetermined.

The rearrangement joins TRBV7-9 to TRBJ2-3; D ambiguous. The sample in question was blood, obtained from a patient whose treatment included radiotherapy and nephrectomy. The receptor was isolated from a man in his sixties with renal cell carcinoma. For the CDR3, the DNA is TGTGCCAGTGCCACAGCCCGTGGGGATACGCAGTATTTT. Protein product: CASATARGDTQYF. Variable domain in full (rest from reference TRBV7-9 and TRBJ2-3): DTGVSQNPRHKITKRGQNVTFRCDPISEHNRLYWYRQTLGQGPEFLTYFQNEAQLEKSRLLSDRFSAERPKGSFSTLEIQRTEQGDSAMYLCASATARGDTQYFGPGTRLTVL.